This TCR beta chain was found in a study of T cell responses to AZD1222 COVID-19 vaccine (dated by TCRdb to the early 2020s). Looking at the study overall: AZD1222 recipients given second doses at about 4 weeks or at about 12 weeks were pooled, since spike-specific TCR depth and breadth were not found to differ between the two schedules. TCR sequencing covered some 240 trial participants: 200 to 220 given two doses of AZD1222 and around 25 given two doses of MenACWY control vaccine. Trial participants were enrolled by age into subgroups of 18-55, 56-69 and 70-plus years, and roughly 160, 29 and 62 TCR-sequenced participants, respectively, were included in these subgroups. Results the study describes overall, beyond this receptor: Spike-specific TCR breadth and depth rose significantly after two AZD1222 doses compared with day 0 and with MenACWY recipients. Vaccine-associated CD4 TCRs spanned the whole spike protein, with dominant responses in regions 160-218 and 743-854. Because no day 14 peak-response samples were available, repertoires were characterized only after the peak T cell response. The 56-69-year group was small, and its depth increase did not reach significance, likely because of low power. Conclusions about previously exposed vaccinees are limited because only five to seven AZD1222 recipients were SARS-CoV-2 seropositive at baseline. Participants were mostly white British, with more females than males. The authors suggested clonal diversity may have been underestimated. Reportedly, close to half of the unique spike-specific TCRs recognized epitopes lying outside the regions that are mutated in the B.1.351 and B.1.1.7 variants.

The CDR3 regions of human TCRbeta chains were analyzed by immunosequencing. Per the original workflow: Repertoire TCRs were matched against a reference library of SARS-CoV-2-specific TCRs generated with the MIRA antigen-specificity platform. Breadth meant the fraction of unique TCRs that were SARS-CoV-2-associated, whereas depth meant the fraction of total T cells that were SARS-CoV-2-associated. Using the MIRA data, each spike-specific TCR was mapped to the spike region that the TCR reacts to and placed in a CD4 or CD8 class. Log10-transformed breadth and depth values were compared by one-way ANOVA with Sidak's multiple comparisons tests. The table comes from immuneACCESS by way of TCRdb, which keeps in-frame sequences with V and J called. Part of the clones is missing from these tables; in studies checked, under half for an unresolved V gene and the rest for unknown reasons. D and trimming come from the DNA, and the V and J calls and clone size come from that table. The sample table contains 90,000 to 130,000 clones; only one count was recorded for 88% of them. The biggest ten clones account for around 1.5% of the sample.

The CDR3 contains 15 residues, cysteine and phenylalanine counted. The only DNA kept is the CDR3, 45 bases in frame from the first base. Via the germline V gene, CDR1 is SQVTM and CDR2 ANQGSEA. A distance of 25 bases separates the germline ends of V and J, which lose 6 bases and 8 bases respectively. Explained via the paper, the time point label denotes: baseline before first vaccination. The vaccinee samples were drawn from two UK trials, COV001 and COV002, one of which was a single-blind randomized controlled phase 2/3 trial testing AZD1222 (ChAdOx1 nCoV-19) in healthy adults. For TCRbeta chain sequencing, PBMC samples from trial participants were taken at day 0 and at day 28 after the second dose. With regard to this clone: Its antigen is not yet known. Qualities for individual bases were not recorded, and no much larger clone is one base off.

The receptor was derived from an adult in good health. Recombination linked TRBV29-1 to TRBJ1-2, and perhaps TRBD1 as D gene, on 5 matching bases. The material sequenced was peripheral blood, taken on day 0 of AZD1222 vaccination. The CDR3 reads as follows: CSVQADRLIMEGYTF. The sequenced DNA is TGCAGCGTCCAAGCCGACAGACTTATTATGGAAGGCTACACCTTC.